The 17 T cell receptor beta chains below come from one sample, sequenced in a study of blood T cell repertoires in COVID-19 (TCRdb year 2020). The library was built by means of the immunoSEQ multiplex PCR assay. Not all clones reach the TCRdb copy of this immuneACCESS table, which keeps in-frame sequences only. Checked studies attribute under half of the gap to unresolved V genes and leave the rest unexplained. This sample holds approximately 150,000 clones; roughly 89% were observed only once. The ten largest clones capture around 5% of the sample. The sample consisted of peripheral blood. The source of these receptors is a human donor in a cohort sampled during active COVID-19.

CDR3 region: CASSFQGSSYEQYF. CDR3 nucleotides: TGTGCCAGCAGCTTCCAGGGAAGCTCCTACGAGCAGTACTTC. This chain joins TRBV7-9 and TRBJ2-7, with D perhaps TRBD1 (5 bases). Germline V lookup: CDR1 SEHNR, CDR2 FQNEAQ (reference sequence). Trimming stripped 3 bases from V and 0 bases from J, with 9 bases between. The CDR3 spans 14 residues.

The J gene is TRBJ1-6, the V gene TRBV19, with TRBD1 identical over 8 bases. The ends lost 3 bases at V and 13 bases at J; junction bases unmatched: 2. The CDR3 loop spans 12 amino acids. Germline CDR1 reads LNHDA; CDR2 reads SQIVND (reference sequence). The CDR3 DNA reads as TGTGCCAGTAGTATGGACAGGGCTCCCCTCCACTTT. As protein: CASSMDRAPLHF.

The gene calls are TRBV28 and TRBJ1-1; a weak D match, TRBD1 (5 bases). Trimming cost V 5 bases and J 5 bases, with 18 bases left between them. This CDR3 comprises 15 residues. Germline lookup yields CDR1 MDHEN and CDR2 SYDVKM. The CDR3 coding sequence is TGTGCCAGCAGTCCCAAAGGCAGGGTAAGGACTGAAGCTTTCTTT. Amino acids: CASSPKGRVRTEAFF.

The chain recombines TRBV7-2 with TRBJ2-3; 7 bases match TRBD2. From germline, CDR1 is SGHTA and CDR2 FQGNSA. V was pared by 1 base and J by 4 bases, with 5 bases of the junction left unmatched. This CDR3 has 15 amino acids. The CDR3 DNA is TGTGCCAGCAGCTTAGTGGCGGGAGCCCCAGATACGCAGTATTTT. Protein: CASSLVAGAPDTQYF.

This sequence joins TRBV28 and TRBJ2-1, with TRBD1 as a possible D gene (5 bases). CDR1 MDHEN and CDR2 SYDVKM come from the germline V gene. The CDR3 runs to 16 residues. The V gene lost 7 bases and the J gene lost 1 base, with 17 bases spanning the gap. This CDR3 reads CASNPDPGYSYNEQFF. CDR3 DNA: TGTGCCAGCAACCCCGATCCAGGGTATTCCTACAATGAGCAGTTCTTC.

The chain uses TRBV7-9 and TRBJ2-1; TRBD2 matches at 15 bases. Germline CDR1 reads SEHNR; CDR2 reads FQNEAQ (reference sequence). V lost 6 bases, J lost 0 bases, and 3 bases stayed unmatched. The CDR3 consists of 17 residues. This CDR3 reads CASRGLAGGPSYNEQFF. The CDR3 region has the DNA TGTGCCAGCAGAGGACTAGCGGGAGGGCCCTCCTACAATGAGCAGTTCTTC.

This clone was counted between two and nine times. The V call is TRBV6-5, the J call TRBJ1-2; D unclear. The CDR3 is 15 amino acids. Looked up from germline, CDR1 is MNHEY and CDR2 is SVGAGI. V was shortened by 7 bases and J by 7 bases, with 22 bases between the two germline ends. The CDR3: CASTEGWGTSSGYTF. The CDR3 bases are TGTGCCAGCACCGAAGGTTGGGGAACTAGTAGTGGCTACACCTTC.

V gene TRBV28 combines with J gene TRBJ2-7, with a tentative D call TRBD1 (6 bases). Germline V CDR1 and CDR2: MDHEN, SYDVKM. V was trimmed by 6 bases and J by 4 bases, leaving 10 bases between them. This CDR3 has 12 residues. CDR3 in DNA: TGTGCCAGCAGGAGGGGGTTGTACGAGCAGTACTTC. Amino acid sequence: CASRRGLYEQYF. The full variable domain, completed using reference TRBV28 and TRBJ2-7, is DVKVTQSSRYLVKRTGEKVFLECVQDMDHENMFWYRQDPGLGLRLIYFSYDVKMKEKGDIPEGYSVSREKKERFSLILESASTNQTSMYLCASRRGLYEQYFGPGTRLTVT.

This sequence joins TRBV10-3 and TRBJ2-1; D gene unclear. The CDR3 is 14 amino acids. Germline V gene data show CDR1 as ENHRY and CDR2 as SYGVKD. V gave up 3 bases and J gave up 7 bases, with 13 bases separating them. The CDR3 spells CAISDLVGLNEQFF. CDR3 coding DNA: TGTGCCATCAGTGATCTAGTCGGATTGAATGAGCAGTTCTTC.

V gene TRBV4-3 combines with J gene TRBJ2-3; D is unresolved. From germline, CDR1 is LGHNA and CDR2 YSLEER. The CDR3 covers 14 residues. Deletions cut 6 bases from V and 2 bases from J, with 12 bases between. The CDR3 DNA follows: TGCGCCAGCAGTACCAAGAGGTCCACAGATACGCAGTATTTT. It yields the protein CASSTKRSTDTQYF.

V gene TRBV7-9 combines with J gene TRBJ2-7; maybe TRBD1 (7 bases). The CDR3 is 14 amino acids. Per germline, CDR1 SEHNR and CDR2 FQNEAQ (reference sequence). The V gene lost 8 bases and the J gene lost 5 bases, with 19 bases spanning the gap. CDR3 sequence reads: CASGVTGRSHEQYF. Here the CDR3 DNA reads TGTGCCAGCGGGGTGACAGGGAGGTCCCACGAGCAGTACTTC.

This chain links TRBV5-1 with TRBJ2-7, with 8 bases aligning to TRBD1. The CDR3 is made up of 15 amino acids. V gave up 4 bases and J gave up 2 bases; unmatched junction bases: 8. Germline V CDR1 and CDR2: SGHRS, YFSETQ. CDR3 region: CASSMGTGRTYEQYF. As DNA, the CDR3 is TGCGCCAGCAGCATGGGGACAGGAAGAACCTACGAGCAGTACTTC.

The CDR3 protein is CAWSVGVGGTIYEQYF. CDR3 coding DNA: TGTGCCTGGAGTGTAGGGGTCGGGGGGACAATTTACGAGCAGTACTTC. The chain joins TRBV30 to TRBJ2-7; D possibly corresponds to TRBD2 (7 bases). Germline values: CDR1 GTSNPN, CDR2 SVGIG (reference sequence). CDR3 length equals 16 residues. V was cut by 0 bases and J by 4 bases, with 19 bases left in between.

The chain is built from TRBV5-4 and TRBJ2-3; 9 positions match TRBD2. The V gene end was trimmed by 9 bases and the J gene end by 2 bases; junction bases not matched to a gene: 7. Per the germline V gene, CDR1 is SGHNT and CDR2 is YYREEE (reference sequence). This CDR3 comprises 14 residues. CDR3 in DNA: TGTGCCACGCGGACTAGCGCTTACACAGATACGCAGTATTTT. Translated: CATRTSAYTDTQYF.

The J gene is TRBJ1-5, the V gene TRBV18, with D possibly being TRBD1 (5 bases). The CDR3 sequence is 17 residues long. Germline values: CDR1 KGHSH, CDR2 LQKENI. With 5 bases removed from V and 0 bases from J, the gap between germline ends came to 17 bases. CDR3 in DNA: TGTGCCAGCTCAGAACGTAAGGGGCCCTATAGCAATCAGCCCCAGCATTTT. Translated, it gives CASSERKGPYSNQPQHF.

The CDR3 nucleotides read TGTGCCAGCAGAGCGGGACTAGCGGAATGGACCCAGTACTTC. It is translated as CASRAGLAEWTQYF. This rearrangement joins TRBV2 to TRBJ2-5, with 11 bases identical to TRBD2. Trimming cost V 6 bases and J 7 bases; bases outside gene matches: 7. The CDR3 loop spans 14 amino acids. Germline CDR1 SNHLY, CDR2 FYNNEI.

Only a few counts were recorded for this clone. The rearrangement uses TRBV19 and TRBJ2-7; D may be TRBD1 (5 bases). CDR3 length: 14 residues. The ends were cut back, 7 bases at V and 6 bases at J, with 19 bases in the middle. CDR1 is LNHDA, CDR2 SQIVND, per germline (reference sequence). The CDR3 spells CASTNAGRTSEQYF. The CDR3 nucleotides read TGTGCCAGTACCAATGCAGGAAGGACAAGCGAGCAGTACTTC.